These T cell receptor beta chains were read from a single sample in a study of T cell responses to AZD1222 COVID-19 vaccine. TCRdb's table, derived via immunoSEQ multiplex PCR, lists solely in-frame clones and lacks some. The table lists 120,000 or so clones, over 75% of them singletons, with approximately 1.7% in the top ten. The source was peripheral blood, collected on day 0 of AZD1222 vaccination. The receptors come from an adult in good health. CDR3s leave out the opening cysteine and the closing phenylalanine or tryptophan. The listing skips clone size in some rows; elsewhere it reads once, few, many or a size class.

TRBV2	NA	TRBJ1-5	ASSWTGNNQPQH
TRBV11-2	NA	TRBJ2-1	ASSPAVYYLFSYNEQF
TRBV16	NA	TRBJ1-5	ASSQSRSPQPQH
TRBV2	NA	TRBJ2-3	ASSPTSGGADTQY
TRBV11-3	NA	TRBJ2-5	ASSLQEETQY
TRBV7-2	NA	TRBJ1-6	ASSFFPGYSNSPLH
TRBV28	NA	TRBJ2-1	ASSPPWVEYNEQF
TRBV27	large	TRBJ2-7	ASSLSPGGGAYEQY
TRBV30	NA	TRBJ1-6	AWSVEGLWDSPLH
TRBV18	NA	TRBJ2-2	ASSPPVVTPLGRELF
TRBV6-6	NA	TRBJ1-1	ASSPGGRRGNLNTEAF
TRBV6-1	NA	TRBJ2-7	ASSGPERMASYEQY
TRBV4-1	NA	TRBJ1-5	ASSQAPRNQPQH
TRBV11-2	NA	TRBJ2-5	ASSLTGETQY
TRBV10-3	NA	TRBJ1-3	ATRRQAPYGNTIY
TRBV7-3	NA	TRBJ2-3	ASSSAGTSGRAGDTQY
TRBV5-1	NA	TRBJ1-2	ASSLGQGAHGYT
TRBV4-3	NA	TRBJ2-7	ASSQDRLLDYEQY
TRBV7-9	NA	TRBJ1-5	ASSLWSPAEYSNQPQH
TRBV10-1	NA	TRBJ1-1	ASSESKGRTTEAF
TRBV7-8	NA	TRBJ2-1	ASSRPPEQF
TRBV18	few	TRBJ1-2	ASSTTGRGGYT
TRBV12-3/TRBV12-4	NA	TRBJ2-3	ASSLWDTQY
TRBV6-5	NA	TRBJ2-2	ASSYSRSTGELF
TRBV11-1	NA	TRBJ2-1	ASSPPGTGGDEQF
TRBV27	once	TRBJ2-3	ASSPRTARTDTQY
TRBV11-2	NA	TRBJ2-3	ASSLDRGETDTQY
TRBV7-8	NA	TRBJ1-1	ASSFRGQSNTEAF
TRBV18	NA	TRBJ2-4	ASSRDRDQNIQY
TRBV7-2	NA	TRBJ2-5	ASSPSGGQETQY
TRBV7-2	NA	TRBJ1-1	ASSSRRGRMNTEAF
TRBV6-2/TRBV6-3	once	TRBJ1-2	ASSVQGNGYGYT
TRBV7-7	NA	TRBJ1-1	ASSFLRNEAF
TRBV4-3	once	TRBJ2-2	ASSQDTVAAGELF
TRBV5-1	NA	TRBJ2-1	ASSLARVGNEQF
TRBV5-4	NA	TRBJ2-1	ASSPPGLTYNEQF
TRBV13	NA	TRBJ2-6	ASSFRRRGPGDAGANVLT
TRBV7-8	NA	TRBJ2-7	ASSSRDRASYEQY
TRBV7-3	NA	TRBJ1-2	ASSLGGDYGYT
TRBV7-6	NA	TRBJ2-2	ASSQIGPRTGELF
TRBV5-1	NA	TRBJ2-3	ASSSGDDRATDTQY
TRBV24-1	NA	TRBJ2-4	ATSAKPGTSGRLAKNIQY
TRBV24-1	NA	TRBJ2-5	ATSDPSQGWETQY
TRBV2	NA	TRBJ1-2	ASSVFGQANYGYT
TRBV7-9	NA	TRBJ2-3	ASSLRDRSTDTQY
TRBV9	NA	TRBJ2-1	ASSGGSSSYNEQF
TRBV29-1	NA	TRBJ1-1	SVEAGRQTEAF
TRBV7-6	NA	TRBJ1-6	ASSLGGQGANSPLH
TRBV27	once	TRBJ1-2	ASSPRQGTFYGYT
TRBV7-2	NA	TRBJ1-2	ASSPVLGSRYGYT
TRBV6-2/TRBV6-3	NA	TRBJ2-1	ASSYLGAPNEQF
TRBV2	NA	TRBJ2-1	ASVGLAEINEQF
TRBV3-1/TRBV3-2	few	TRBJ1-1	ASSRQGTTEAF
TRBV18	NA	TRBJ2-7	ASSPPTDRQGSYEQY
TRBV7-9	few	TRBJ1-1	ASSSGGGWGTEAF
TRBV9	NA	TRBJ2-3	ASSDSPLHPSTDTQY